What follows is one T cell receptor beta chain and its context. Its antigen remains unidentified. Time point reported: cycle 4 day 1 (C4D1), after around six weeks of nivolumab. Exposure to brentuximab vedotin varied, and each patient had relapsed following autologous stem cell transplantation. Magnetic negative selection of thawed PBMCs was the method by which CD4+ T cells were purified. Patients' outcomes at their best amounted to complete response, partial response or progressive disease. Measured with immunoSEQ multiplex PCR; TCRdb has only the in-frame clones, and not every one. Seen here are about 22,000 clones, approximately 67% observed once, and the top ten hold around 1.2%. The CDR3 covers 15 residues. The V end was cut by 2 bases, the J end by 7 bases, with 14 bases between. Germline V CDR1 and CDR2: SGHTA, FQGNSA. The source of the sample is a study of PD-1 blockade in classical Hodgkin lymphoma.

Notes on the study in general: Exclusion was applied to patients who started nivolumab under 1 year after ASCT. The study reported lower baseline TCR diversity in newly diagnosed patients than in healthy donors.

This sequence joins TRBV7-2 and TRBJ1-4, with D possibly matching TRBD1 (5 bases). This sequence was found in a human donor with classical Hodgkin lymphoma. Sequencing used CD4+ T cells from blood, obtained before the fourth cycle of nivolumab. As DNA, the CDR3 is TGTGCCAGCAGCTTACAGGGAGGTATGGGTGAAAAACTGTTTTTT. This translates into CASSLQGGMGEKLFF.